These T cell receptor beta chains were read from a single sample in a study of blood T cell repertoires in COVID-19. The assay was immunoSEQ multiplex PCR, and TCRdb's table has in-frame clones only and misses some. The table records 50,000 to 60,000 clones, around 80% of them present only once. What was sequenced was peripheral blood. These receptors all come from a man in his forties with acute or convalescent COVID-19. The CDR3 runs from the conserved cysteine through the conserved F or W. Rows may omit the clone size; those that give it use once, few, many or a size class.

V,J,size,CDR3
TRBV19,TRBJ1-1,-,CASSAYREAFF
TRBV6-5,TRBJ2-1,-,CASSSARDRGRHEQFF
TRBV5-1,TRBJ2-7,-,CASTPGGAGPEEEQYF
TRBV18,TRBJ2-2,once,CASSPPGTVNTGELFF
TRBV19,TRBJ1-5,-,CASSIGTGNNQPQHF
TRBV7-2,TRBJ2-3,-,CASSLVGGGGVRDTQYF
TRBV7-9,TRBJ1-5,-,CASSLSGNQPQHF
TRBV14,TRBJ2-5,-,CASSQVTVGTQYF
TRBV6-1,TRBJ2-7,-,CASSESGSSYEQYF
TRBV6-4,TRBJ2-1,-,CASSDSRLNEQFF
TRBV30,TRBJ2-1,-,CAWTDRGDYNEQFF
TRBV27,TRBJ1-6,-,CASSSGQGASNSPLHF
TRBV12-5,TRBJ2-1,-,CASGLTSGSYNEQFF
TRBV20-1,TRBJ1-3,-,CSARRRDTIYF
TRBV2,TRBJ2-7,-,CASSRTSVTYEQYF
TRBV10-1,TRBJ1-2,-,CASSELDRGGYGYTF
TRBV10-3,TRBJ1-5,-,CAISGGVGGSNQPQHF
TRBV6-6,TRBJ1-2,-,CASSPSEGYGYTF
TRBV9,TRBJ2-7,-,CASSVGGDSYEQYF
TRBV7-2,TRBJ1-3,-,CASSFGGVGLGNTIYF
TRBV7-9,TRBJ2-5,-,CASSLAGETQYF
TRBV5-1,TRBJ1-6,-,CASSLGDWGGNSPLHF
TRBV7-2,TRBJ2-7,-,CASSFSGSGEQYF
TRBV18,TRBJ1-6,-,CASSPDYRGNSPLHF